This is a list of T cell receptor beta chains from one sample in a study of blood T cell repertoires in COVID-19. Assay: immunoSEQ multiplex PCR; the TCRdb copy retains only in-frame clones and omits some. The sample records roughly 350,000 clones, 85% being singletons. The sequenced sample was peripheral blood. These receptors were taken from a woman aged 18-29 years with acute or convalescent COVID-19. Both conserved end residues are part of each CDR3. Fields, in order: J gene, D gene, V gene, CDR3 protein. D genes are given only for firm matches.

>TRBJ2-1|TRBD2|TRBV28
CASSLFRVGGHNEQFF
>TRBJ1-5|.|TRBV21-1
CASSTGQSNQPQHF
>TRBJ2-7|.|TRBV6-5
CASSYTPSETFYEQYF
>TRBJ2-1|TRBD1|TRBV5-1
CASSSTGTGNIGQDEQFF
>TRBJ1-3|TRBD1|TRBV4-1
CASSQEVRTGNGNTIYF
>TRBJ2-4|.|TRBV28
CASSLSSPGGNIQYF
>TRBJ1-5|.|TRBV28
CASSPPSFRGSNQPQHF
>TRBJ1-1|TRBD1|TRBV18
CASSVDRGEGIEAFF
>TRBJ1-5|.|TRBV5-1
CASSPDSNNQPQHF
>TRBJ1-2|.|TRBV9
CASSSGIYGYTF
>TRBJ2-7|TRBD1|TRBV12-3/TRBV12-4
CASSRDRNEQYF
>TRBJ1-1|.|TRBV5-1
CASSLRVDLNTEAFF
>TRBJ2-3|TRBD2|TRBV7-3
CASSLNLAGTDTQYF
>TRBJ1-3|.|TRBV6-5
CASSDGGTGNTIYF
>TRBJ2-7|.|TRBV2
CASSGARSSYEQYF
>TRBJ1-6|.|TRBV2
CAAYRSQGYNSPLHF
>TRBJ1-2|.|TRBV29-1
CSVVGVEGGLYGYTF
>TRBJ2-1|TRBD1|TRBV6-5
CASIGTGINNEQFF
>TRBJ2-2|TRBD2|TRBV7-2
CASSPRWGAGGIGELFF
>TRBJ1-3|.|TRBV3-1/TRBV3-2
CASSQWGVGNTIYF
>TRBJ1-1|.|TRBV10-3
CAIREPGGTEAFF
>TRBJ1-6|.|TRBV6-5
CASSQEVLDNSPLHF
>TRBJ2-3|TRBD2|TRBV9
CASRRTSGRAGTDTQYF
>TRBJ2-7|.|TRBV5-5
CASSFPGAADYEQYF
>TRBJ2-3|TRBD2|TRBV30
CAWSSGGETDTQYF
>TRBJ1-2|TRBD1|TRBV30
CAWTGTGEGYTF
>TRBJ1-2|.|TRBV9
CASSVAPGAAYGYTF
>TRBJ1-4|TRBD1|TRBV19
CASRWTGRTNEKLFF
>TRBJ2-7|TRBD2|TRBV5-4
CASSLGREGPEQYF
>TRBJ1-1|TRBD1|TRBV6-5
CASSYEGANTEAFF
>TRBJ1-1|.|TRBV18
CASSPTGRDTEAFF
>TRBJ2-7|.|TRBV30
CAWTGLDEQYF
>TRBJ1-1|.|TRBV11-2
CASSSERFTEAFF
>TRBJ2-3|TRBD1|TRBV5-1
CASSFGQGFLTDTQYF
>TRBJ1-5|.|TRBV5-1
CASSLDGYNQPQHF
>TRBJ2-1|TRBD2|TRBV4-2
CASSQFRGGSGEQFF
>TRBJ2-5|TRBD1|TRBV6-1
CASSEVTGGGETQYF
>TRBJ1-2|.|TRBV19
CASSILWRFGGYTF
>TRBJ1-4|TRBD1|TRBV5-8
CASIQGGTNEKLFF
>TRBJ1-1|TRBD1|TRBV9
CASSPGQGGTEAFF
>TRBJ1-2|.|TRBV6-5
CATRRGPTGNYGYTF
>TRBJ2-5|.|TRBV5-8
CASSLMGRGQETQYF
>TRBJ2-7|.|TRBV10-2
CASSLLTGPYEQYF
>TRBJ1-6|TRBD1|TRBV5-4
CASSLQGEPLHF
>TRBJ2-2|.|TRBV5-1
CASSLQGLGGELFF
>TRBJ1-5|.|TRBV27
CASSLAGKRNQPQHF
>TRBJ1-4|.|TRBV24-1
CATSDLLVDTANEKLFF
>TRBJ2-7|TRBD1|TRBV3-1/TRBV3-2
CASSPDRDEQYF
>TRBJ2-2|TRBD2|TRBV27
CASSPLAGRTGELFF
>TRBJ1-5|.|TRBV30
CAWSPDSHNQPQHF
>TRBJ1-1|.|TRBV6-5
CASSYSSENTEAFF
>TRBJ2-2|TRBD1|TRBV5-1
CASIHGNWDRVRVGELFF